This T cell receptor (beta chain) was retrieved from a study of T cell responses to AZD1222 COVID-19 vaccine. Clones were sequenced by immunoSEQ multiplex PCR, and TCRdb holds only the in-frame ones, with some missing. Here the sample spans approximately 110,000 clones, around 92% being singletons. The study's findings and limits: Following two doses of AZD1222, Spike-specific TCR breadth and depth rose. Just five or six AZD1222 recipients were seropositive at baseline. Regions left unmutated in variants are reportedly the target of nearly half of spike-specific TCRs.

Germline lookup yields CDR1 LNHDA and CDR2 SQIVND (reference sequence). V gave up 1 base and J gave up 7 bases, with 11 bases separating them. The CDR3 runs 14 residues. Remarks on this clone: What it binds is unknown.

Material: peripheral blood, obtained on day 0 of AZD1222 vaccination. The sequence was obtained from an adult in good health. The rearrangement joins TRBV19 to TRBJ1-5; D ambiguous. The CDR3 region has the DNA TGTGCCAGTAGTATAGGGGTCGAGCGGCAGCCCCAGCATTTT. Translating it yields CASSIGVERQPQHF. Full variable domain (rest looked up from reference TRBV19 and TRBJ1-5): DGGITQSPKYLFRKEGQNVTLSCEQNLNHDAMYWYRQDPGQGLRLIYYSQIVNDFQKGDIAEGYSVSREKKESFPLTVTSAQKNPTAFYLCASSIGVERQPQHFGDGTRLSIL.